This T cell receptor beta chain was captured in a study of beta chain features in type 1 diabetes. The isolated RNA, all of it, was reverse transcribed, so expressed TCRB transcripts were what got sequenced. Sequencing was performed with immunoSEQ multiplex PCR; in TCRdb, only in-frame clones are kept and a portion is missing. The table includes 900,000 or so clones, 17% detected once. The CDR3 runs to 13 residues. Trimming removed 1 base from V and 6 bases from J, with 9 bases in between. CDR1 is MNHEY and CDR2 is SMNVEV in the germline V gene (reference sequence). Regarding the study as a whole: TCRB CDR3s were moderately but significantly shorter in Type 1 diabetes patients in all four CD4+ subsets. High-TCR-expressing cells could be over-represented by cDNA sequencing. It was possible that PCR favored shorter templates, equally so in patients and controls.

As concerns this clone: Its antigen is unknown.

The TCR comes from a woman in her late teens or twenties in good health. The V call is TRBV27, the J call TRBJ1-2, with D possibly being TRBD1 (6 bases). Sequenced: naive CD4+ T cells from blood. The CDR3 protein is CASSLLQGHGYTF. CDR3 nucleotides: TGTGCCAGCAGTTTATTACAGGGACATGGCTACACCTTC.